This T cell receptor beta chain was sequenced for a study of T cells in Graves' hyperthyroidism and ophthalmopathy. Study-level background: Peripheral blood sampling occurred at initial diagnosis, before any treatment.

Researchers amplified the TCR beta CDR3 regions from RNA transcripts. During a first-round RT-PCR of the TCR CDR3, the HTBI primer set was used. MiXCR, applied by TCRdb to the multiplex PCR reads, yields one record per CDR3 protein. The repertoire includes about 680,000 distinct CDR3 sequences, around a third of them detected once, and around 29% sits in the top ten. Sequences were obtained from blood. The receptor was derived from a woman aged 40 to 50 with Graves' hyperthyroidism.

This CDR3 reads CASSPPGRGILTEAFF. In nucleotides, the CDR3 is TGTGCCAGCAGCCCTCCGGGCCGGGGGATTCTCACTGAAGCTTTCTTT. J is TRBJ1-1 and V is TRBV7-3; D is possibly TRBD1 (5 bases). The V gene lost 5 bases and the J gene lost 4 bases, with 20 bases spanning the gap. CDR1 SGHTA and CDR2 FQGTGA come from the germline V gene. The CDR3 consists of 16 residues.